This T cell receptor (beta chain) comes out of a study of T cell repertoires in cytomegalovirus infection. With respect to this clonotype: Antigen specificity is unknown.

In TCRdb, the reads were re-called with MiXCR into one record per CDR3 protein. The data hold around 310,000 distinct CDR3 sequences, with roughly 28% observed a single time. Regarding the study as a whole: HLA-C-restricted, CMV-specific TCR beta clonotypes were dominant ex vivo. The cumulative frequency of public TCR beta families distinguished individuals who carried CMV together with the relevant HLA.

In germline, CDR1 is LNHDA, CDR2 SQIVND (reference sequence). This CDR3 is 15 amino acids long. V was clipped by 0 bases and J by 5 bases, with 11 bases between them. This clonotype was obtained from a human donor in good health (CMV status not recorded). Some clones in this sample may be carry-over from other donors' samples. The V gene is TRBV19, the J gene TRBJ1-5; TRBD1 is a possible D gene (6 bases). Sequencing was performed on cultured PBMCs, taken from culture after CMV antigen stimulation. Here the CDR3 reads CASSIDQGHDQPQHF. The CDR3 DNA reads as TGTGCCAGTAGTATAGACCAGGGGCACGATCAGCCCCAGCATTTT. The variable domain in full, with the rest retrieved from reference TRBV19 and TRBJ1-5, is DGGITQSPKYLFRKEGQNVTLSCEQNLNHDAMYWYRQDPGQGLRLIYYSQIVNDFQKGDIAEGYSVSREKKESFPLTVTSAQKNPTAFYLCASSIDQGHDQPQHFGDGTRLSIL.